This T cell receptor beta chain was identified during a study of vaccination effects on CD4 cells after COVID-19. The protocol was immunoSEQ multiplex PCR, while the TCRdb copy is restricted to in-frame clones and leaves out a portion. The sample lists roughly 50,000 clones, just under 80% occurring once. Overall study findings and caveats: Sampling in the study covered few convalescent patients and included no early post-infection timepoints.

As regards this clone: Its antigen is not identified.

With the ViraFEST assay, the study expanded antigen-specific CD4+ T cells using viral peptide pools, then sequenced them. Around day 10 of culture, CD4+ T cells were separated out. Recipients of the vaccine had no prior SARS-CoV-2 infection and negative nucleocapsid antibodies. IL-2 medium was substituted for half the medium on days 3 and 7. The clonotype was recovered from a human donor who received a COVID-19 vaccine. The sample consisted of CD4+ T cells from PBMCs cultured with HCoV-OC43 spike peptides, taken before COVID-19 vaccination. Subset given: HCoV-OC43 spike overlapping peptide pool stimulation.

CDR3: CSARTRQGAFF. CDR3 coding DNA: TGCAGTGCTAGGACCAGACAGGGAGCTTTCTTT. The V and J genes are TRBV20-1 and TRBJ1-1; TRBD1 matches at 7 bases. Germline trimming cut 3 bases from V and 10 bases from J; bases unmatched to any gene: 5. The CDR3 runs 11 residues. Per germline, CDR1 DFQATT and CDR2 SNEGSKA (reference sequence).